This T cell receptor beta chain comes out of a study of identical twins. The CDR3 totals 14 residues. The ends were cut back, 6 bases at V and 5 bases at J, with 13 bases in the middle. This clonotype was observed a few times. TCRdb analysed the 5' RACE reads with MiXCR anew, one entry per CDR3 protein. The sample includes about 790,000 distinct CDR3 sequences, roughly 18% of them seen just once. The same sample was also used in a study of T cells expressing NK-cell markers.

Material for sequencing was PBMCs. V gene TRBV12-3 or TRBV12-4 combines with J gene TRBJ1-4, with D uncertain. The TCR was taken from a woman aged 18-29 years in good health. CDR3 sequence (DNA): TGTGCCAGCAGCGGACGCCGAATGAATGAAAAACTGTTTTTT. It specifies CASSGRRMNEKLFF.